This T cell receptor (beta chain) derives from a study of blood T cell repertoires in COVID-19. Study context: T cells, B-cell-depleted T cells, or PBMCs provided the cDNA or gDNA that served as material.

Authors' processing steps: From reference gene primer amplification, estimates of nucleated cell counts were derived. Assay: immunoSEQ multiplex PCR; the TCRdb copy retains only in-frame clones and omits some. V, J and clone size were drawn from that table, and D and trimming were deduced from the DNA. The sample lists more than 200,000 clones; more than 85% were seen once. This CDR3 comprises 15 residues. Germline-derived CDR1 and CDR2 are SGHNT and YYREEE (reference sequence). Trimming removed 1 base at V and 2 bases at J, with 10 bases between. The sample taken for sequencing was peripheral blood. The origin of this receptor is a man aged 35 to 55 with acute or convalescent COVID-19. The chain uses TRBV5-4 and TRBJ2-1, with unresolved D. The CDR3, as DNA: TGTGCCAGCAGCTTGCCGGGTAACACCTACAATGAGCAGTTCTTC. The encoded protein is CASSLPGNTYNEQFF.